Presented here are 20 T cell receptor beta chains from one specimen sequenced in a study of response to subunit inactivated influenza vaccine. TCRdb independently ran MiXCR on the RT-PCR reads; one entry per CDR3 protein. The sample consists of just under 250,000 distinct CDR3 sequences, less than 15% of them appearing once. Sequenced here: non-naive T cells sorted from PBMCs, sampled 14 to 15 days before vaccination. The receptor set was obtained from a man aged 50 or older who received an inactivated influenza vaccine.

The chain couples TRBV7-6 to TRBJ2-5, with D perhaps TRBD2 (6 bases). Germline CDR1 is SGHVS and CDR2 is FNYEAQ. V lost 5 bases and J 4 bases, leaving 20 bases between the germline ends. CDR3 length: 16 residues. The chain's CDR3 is CASSRAVGGGTETQYF. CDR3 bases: TGTGCCAGCAGCCGTGCAGTCGGGGGAGGAACAGAGACCCAGTACTTC.

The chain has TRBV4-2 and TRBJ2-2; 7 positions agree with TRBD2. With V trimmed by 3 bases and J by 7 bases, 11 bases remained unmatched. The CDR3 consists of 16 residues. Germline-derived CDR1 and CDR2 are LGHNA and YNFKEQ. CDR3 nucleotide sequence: TGTGCCAGCAGCCAGGTGGGGGGGTTTTATGGCGGGGAGCTGTTTTTT. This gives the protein CASSQVGGFYGGELFF.

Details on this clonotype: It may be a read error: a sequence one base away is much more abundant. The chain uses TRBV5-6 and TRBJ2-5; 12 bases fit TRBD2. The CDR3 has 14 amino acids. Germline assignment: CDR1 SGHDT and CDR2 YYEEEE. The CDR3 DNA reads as TGTGCCGGCAGCAGGGGACTAGCGGGAGAGACCCAGTACTTC. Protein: CAGSRGLAGETQYF.

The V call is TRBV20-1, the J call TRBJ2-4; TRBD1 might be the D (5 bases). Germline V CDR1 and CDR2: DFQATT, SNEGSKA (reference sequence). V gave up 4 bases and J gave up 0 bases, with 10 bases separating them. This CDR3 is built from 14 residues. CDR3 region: CSATGLLAKNIQYF. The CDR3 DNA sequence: TGCAGTGCTACAGGGTTACTAGCCAAAAACATTCAGTACTTC.

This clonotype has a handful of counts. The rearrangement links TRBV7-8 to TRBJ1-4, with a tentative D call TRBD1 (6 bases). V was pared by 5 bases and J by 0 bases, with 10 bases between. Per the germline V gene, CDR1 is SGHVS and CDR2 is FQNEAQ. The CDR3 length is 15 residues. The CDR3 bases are TGTGCCAGCAGCAAGACAGGAGCAACTAATGAAAAACTGTTTTTT. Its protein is CASSKTGATNEKLFF.

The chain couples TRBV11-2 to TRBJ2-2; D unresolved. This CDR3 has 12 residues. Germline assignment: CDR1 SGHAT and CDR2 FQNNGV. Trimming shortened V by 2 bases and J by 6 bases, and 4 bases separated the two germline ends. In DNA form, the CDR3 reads TGTGCCAGCAGCTTACTCTCCGGGGAGCTGTTTTTT. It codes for CASSLLSGELFF.

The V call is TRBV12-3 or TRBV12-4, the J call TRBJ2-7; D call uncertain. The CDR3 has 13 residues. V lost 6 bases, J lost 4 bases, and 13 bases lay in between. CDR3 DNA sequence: TGTGCCAGCAGGGCCCCCTCGAGTTACGAGCAGTACTTC. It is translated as CASRAPSSYEQYF.

This CDR3 reads CASLQGRRNTGELFF. The CDR3 DNA follows: TGTGCCAGCCTCCAGGGACGTCGGAACACCGGGGAGCTGTTTTTT. This chain joins TRBV18 and TRBJ2-2, with D tentatively TRBD1 or TRBD2 (5 bases each). CDR1 is KGHSH, CDR2 LQKENI, per germline. Trimming stripped 8 bases from V and 1 base from J, with 14 bases between. This CDR3 has 15 amino acids.

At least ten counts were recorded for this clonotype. The CDR3 coding sequence is TGTGCCAGCTCAGCTTCCTACAGGAGGAGGGAGCAGTACTTC. Translating gives CASSASYRRREQYF. The chain carries TRBV25-1 and TRBJ2-7; D tentatively reads TRBD1 or TRBD2 (5 bases each). Per germline, CDR1 MGHDK and CDR2 SYGVNS. The CDR3 consists of 14 residues. Trimming shortened V by 8 bases and J by 7 bases, and 21 bases separated the two germline ends.

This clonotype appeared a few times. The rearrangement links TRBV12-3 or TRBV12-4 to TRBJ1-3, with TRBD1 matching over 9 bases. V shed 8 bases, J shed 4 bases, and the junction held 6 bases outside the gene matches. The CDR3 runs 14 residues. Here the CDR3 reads CASGDRAYGNTIYF. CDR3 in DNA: TGTGCCAGCGGGGACAGGGCCTACGGAAACACCATATATTTT.

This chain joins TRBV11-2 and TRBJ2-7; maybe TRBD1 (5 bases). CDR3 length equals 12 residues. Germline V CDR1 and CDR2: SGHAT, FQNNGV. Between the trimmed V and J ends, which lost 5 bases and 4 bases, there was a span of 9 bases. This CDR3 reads CASSQQAYEQYF. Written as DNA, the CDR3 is TGTGCCAGCAGCCAACAGGCTTACGAGCAGTACTTC.

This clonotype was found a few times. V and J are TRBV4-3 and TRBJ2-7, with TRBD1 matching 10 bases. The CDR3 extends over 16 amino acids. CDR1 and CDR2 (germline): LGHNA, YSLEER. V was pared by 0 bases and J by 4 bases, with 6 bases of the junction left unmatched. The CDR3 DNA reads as TGCGCCAGCAGCCAAGATTTGGGACAGGGGCGGTACGAGCAGTACTTC. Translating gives CASSQDLGQGRYEQYF.

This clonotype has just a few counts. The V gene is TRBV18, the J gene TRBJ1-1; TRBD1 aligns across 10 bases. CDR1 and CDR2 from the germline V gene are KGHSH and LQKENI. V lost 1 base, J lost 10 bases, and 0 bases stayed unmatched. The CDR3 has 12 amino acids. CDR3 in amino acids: CASSPRTGGAFF. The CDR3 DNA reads TGTGCCAGCTCACCACGGACAGGGGGAGCTTTCTTT.

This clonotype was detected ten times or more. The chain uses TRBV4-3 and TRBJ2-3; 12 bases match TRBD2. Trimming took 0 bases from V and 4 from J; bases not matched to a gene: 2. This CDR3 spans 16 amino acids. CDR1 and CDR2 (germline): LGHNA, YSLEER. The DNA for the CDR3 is TGCGCCAGCAGCCAAGATCTAGCGGGGGGGGCAGATACGCAGTATTTT. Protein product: CASSQDLAGGADTQYF.

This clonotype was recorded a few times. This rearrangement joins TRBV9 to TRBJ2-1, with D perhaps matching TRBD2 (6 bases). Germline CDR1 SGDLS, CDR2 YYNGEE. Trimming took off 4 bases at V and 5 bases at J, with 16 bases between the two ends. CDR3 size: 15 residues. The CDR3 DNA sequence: TGTGCCAGCAGCTCCCCCGGGAGTTGGGACAATGAGCAGTTCTTC. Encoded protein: CASSSPGSWDNEQFF. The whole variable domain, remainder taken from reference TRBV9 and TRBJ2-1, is DSGVTQTPKHLITATGQRVTLRCSPRSGDLSVYWYQQSLDQGLQFLIQYYNGEERAKGNILERFSAQQFPDLHSELNLSSLELGDSALYFCASSSPGSWDNEQFFGPGTRLTVL.

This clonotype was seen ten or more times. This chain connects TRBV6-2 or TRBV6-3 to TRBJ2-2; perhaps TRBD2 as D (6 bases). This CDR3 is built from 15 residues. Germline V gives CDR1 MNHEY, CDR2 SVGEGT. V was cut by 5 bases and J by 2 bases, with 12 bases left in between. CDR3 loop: CASSNGGTNTGELFF. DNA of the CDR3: TGTGCCAGCAGTAACGGGGGTACAAACACCGGGGAGCTGTTTTTT.

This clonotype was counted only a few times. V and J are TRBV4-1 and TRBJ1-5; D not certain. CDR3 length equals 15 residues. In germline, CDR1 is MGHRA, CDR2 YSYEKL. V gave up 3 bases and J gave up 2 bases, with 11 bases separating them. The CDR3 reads CASSQLGLGNQPQHF. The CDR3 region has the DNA TGCGCCAGCAGCCAGTTAGGACTCGGCAATCAGCCCCAGCATTTT.

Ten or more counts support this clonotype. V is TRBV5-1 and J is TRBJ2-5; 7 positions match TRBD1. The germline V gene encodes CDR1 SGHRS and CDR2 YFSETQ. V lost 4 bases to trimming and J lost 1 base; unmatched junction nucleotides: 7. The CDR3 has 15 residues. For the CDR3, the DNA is TGCGCCAGCAGCGGCAGGGGGTCGGGCCAAGAGACCCAGTACTTC. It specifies CASSGRGSGQETQYF.

CDR3 sequence (DNA): TGTGCCACCTTAATTTCTGGGGCCAACGTCCTGACTTTC. It encodes CATLISGANVLTF. The chain joins TRBV10-3 to TRBJ2-6; D is ambiguous. The CDR3 loop spans 13 amino acids. Germline CDR1 is ENHRY and CDR2 is SYGVKD. V gave up 10 bases and J gave up 1 base, with 8 bases separating them.

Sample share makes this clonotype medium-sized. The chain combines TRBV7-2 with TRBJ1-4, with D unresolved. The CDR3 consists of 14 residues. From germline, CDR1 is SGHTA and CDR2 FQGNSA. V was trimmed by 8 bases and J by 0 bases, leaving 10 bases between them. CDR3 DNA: TGTGCCAGCGCGCCCATGGCAACTAATGAAAAACTGTTTTTT. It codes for CASAPMATNEKLFF. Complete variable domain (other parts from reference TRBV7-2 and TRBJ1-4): GAGVSQSPSNKVTEKGKDVELRCDPISGHTALYWYRQSLGQGLEFLIYFQGNSAPDKSGLPSDRFSAERTGGSVSTLTIQRTQQEDSAVYLCASAPMATNEKLFFGSGTQLSVL.